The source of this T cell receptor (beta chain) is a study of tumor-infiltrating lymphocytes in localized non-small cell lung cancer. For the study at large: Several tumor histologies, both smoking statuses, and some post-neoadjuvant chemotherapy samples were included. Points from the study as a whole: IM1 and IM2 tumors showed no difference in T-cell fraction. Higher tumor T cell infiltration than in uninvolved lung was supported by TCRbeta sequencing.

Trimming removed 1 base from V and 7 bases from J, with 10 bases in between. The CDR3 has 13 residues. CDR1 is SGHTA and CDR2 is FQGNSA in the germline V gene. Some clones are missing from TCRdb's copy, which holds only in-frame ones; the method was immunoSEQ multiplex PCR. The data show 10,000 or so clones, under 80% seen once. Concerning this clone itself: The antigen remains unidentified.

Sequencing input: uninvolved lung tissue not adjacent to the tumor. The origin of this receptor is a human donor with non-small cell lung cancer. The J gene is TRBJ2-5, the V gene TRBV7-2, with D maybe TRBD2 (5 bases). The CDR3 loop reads CASSLDAGGTQYF. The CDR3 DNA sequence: TGTGCCAGCAGCTTAGACGCCGGAGGGACCCAGTACTTC.